Following are 9 T cell receptor beta chains from one sample sequenced in a study of cytomegalovirus exposure and HLA in healthy donors. Researchers ran the PCR with 60 Vbeta and 13 Jbeta primers. Here immunoSEQ multiplex PCR was the method, and the copy in TCRdb shows in-frame clones only, minus some. This sample's clone table lists tens of thousands of clones. Sequenced material: PBMCs. These TCRs come from a female donor in good health and CMV-seronegative.

The rearrangement links TRBV23-1 to TRBJ1-2, with no clear D. TRBV23-1 belongs to the ORF category, with a function that is uncertain. Trimming shortened V by 1 base and J by 4 bases, and 10 bases separated the two germline ends. The CDR3 has 14 amino acids. The CDR3 is CASSQWLRPYGYTF. CDR3 coding DNA: TGCGCCAGCAGTCAATGGTTGAGGCCCTATGGCTACACCTTC.

The V gene is TRBV7-9, the J gene TRBJ1-1; D is ambiguous. CDR3 length: 13 amino acids. V was clipped by 2 bases and J by 5 bases, with 9 bases between them. Germline values: CDR1 SEHNR, CDR2 FQNEAQ (reference sequence). CDR3 nucleotides: TGTGCCAGCAGCTTAAGCGAGAGGACTGAAGCTTTCTTT. This codes for CASSLSERTEAFF.

J is TRBJ2-1 and V is TRBV4-3, with D perhaps matching TRBD1 (5 bases). The germline V gene has CDR1 LGHNA and CDR2 YSLEER. The V gene lost 0 bases and the J gene lost 6 bases, with 12 bases spanning the gap. The length of the CDR3 is 15 residues. The CDR3 spells CASSQDGDSSNEQFF. The CDR3 DNA reads TGCGCCAGCAGCCAAGACGGAGACAGCAGCAATGAGCAGTTCTTC.

V and J are TRBV15 and TRBJ2-7, with D possibly TRBD2 on 6 matching bases. The CDR3 has 15 amino acids. V shed 1 base and J shed 1 base, with 11 bases lying between them. Germline loops: CDR1 LNHNV, CDR2 YYDKDF (reference sequence). The CDR3 loop reads CATSRGGGQSYEQYF. CDR3 DNA sequence: TGTGCCACCAGCAGAGGCGGAGGGCAATCCTACGAGCAGTACTTC.

The V call is TRBV5-1, the J call TRBJ1-3, with D possibly matching TRBD1 (5 bases). Germline CDR1 reads SGHRS; CDR2 reads YFSETQ. The ends were cut back, 0 bases at V and 0 bases at J, with 10 bases in the middle. This CDR3 has 16 amino acids. CDR3 amino acids: CASSLGGDYSGNTIYF. CDR3 bases: TGCGCCAGCAGCTTGGGGGGGGATTACTCTGGAAACACCATATATTTT.

On this clone: At one end, the junction sequence differs from germline, possibly due to a read error. The J gene is TRBJ1-1, the V gene TRBV19; weak D call: TRBD1 (5 bases). The CDR3 contains 13 residues. CDR1 is LNHDA, CDR2 SQIVND, per germline (reference sequence). In DNA, the CDR3 is TGTGCCAGTAGTGTCAGGGTGAACACTGAAGATTTCTTT. Translation gives CASSVRVNTEDFF.

The rearrangement links TRBV19 to TRBJ1-5; 8 positions match TRBD1. Germline trimming cut 6 bases from V and 3 bases from J; bases unmatched to any gene: 10. Germline lookup yields CDR1 LNHDA and CDR2 SQIVND (reference sequence). The CDR3 spans 16 residues. CDR3 amino acids: CASRREGTGVNQPQHF. CDR3 sequence (DNA): TGTGCCAGTAGGAGAGAGGGGACAGGAGTCAATCAGCCCCAGCATTTT.

Remarks on this clone: The CDR3 end shows no conserved phenylalanine or tryptophan, and so a read error is likely. No DNA is shown, since the ends of the CDR3 on it are uncertain; the CDR3 is the one TCRdb lists. The J gene is TRBJ1-2, the V gene TRBV25-1; the D segment call TRBD1 is taken from the table without a DNA check. The germline CDR1 and CDR2 sequences are MGHDK and SYGVNS. The length of the CDR3 is 15 amino acids, counting both ends. CDR3 in amino acids: CASSTTRQELWLRGR.

The chain couples TRBV5-1 to TRBJ1-4; D is perhaps TRBD1 (5 bases). CDR1 SGHRS and CDR2 YFSETQ come from the germline V gene. The CDR3 extends over 15 amino acids. V was shortened by 1 base and J by 7 bases, with 14 bases between the two germline ends. The CDR3 loop is CASSLFAGKSEKLFF. In DNA form, the CDR3 reads TGCGCCAGCAGCTTGTTTGCAGGGAAAAGTGAAAAACTGTTTTTT.